This TCR beta chain was identified in a study of T cell clusters in autoimmune cytopenias. One tube held mixed TRB-A and TRB-B primer pools for touch-down PCR. TCRdb reworked the multiplex PCR reads into one entry per CDR3 protein, no DNA. The sample table includes some 6,100 distinct CDR3 sequences. TRB amplification used roughly 250 ng of peripheral blood genomic DNA. General observations from the study: TRB repertoire shifts in secondary cytopenia and chronic lymphocytic leukemia mostly reflected lymphoma, not autoimmunity.

A remark on this clonotype: Its antigen is unknown.

This CDR3 comprises 13 residues. Per the germline V gene, CDR1 is SGHNT and CDR2 is YYREEE (reference sequence). This sample was shared with a second study, whose subject was T cell repertoires in aging, cancer and after chemotherapy.

The source is a human donor in good health. The rearrangement joins TRBV5-4 to TRBJ2-7; as DNA is missing, the TRBD2 call by TCRdb cannot be tested. The sample comprised peripheral blood. This chain's CDR3 is CASSPGLRYEQYF.